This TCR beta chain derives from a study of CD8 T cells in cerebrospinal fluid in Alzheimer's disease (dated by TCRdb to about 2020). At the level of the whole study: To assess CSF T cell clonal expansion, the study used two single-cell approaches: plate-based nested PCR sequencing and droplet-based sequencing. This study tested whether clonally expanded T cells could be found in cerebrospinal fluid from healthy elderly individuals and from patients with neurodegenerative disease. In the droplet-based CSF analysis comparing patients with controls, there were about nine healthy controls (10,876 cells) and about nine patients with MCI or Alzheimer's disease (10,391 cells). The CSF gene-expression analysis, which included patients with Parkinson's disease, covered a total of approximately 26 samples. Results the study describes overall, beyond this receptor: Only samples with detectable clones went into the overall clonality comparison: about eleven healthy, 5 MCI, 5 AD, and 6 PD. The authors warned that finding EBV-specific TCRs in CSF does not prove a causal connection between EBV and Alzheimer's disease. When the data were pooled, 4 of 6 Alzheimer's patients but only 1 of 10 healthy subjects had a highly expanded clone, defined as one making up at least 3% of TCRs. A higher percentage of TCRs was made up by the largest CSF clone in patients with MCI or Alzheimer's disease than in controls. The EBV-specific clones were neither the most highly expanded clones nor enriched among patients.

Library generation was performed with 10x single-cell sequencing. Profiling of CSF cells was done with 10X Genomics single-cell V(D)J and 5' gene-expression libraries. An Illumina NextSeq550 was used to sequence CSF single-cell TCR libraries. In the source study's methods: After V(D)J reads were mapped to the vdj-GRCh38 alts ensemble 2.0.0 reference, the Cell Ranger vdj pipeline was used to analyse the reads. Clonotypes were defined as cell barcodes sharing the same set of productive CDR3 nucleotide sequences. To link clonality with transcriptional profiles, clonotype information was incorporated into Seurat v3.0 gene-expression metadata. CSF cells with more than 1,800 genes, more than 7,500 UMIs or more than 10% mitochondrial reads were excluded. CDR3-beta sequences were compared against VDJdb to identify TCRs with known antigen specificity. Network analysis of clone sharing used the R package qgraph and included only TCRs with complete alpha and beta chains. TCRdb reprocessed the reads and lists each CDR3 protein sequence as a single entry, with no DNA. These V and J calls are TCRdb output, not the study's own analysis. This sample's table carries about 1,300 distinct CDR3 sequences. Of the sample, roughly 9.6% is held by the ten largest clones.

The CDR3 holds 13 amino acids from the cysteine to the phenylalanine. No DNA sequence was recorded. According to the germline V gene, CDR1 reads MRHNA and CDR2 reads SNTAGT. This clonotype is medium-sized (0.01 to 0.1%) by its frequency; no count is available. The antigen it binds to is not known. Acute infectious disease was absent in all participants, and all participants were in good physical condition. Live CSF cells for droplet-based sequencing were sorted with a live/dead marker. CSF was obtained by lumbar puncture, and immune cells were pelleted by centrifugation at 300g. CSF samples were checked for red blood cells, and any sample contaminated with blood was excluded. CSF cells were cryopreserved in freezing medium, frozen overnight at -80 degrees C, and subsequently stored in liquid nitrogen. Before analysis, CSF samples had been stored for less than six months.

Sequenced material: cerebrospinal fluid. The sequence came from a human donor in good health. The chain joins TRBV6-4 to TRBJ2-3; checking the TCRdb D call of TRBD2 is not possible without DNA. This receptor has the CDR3 CASSSGDYGTQYF.